Presented here are 5 T cell receptor beta chains from one specimen sequenced in a study of OX40 agonist ivuxolimab in advanced cancers. The repertoire was sequenced with immunoSEQ multiplex PCR; TCRdb's copy has only in-frame clones and lacks some. The data show over 45,000 clones, 79% seen once. Sequences were derived from CD4+ or CD8+ T cells sorted from blood, sampled in a trial of the OX40 agonist ivuxolimab. The source of these receptors is an adult with an advanced solid tumor such as melanoma, head and neck, liver or kidney cancer.

A few counts support this clone. The rearrangement joins TRBV7-9 to TRBJ2-6; TRBD1 agrees at 7 bases. V was clipped by 5 bases and J by 13 bases; unmatched bases: 14. CDR3 length: 15 residues. The germline V gene encodes CDR1 SEHNR and CDR2 FQNEAQ (reference sequence). DNA for the CDR3: TGTGCCAGCAGCCCCTCGGACAGGCCTTTAAGGGTCCTGACTTTC. This gives the protein CASSPSDRPLRVLTF.

CDR3 region: CASSPLRLAGVAERETQYF. The CDR3 region has the DNA TGTGCCAGCTCACCACTCCGACTAGCGGGGGTAGCGGAACGAGAGACCCAGTACTTC. The chain combines TRBV18 with TRBJ2-5, with TRBD2 matching 12 bases. After removal of 1 base from V and 4 bases from J, the junction contained 13 bases not matched to a gene. CDR3 length equals 19 residues. Germline CDR1 KGHSH, CDR2 LQKENI.

This clone came up a few times. V is TRBV7-8 and J is TRBJ2-7; D assignment may be TRBD1 or TRBD2 (5 bases each). The germline V gene encodes CDR1 SGHVS and CDR2 FQNEAQ. This CDR3 spans 14 amino acids. V was cut by 0 bases and J by 5 bases, with 11 bases left in between. The CDR3 here is CASSLASQGHEQYF. The CDR3 DNA sequence: TGTGCCAGCAGCTTAGCTAGCCAGGGACACGAGCAGTACTTC.

The chain carries TRBV6-1 and TRBJ2-5, with TRBD1 as a possible D gene (6 bases). The V end lost 8 bases, the J end lost 1 base, and 14 bases lay between the germline ends. The CDR3 is 14 amino acids. Per the germline V gene, CDR1 is MNHNS and CDR2 is SASEGT. DNA of the CDR3: TGTGCCAGCGGTTTATTGGACAGCCAAGAGACCCAGTACTTC. Translating gives CASGLLDSQETQYF.

The chain employs TRBV5-4 and TRBJ2-2, with D possibly TRBD2 on 5 matching bases. CDR1 is SGHNT and CDR2 is YYREEE in the germline V gene (reference sequence). The length of the CDR3 is 14 residues. V gave up 4 bases and J gave up 7 bases, with 14 bases separating them. The CDR3 loop is CASSPGRSDGELFF. CDR3 in DNA: TGTGCCAGCAGCCCGGGGAGATCGGACGGGGAGCTGTTTTTT.